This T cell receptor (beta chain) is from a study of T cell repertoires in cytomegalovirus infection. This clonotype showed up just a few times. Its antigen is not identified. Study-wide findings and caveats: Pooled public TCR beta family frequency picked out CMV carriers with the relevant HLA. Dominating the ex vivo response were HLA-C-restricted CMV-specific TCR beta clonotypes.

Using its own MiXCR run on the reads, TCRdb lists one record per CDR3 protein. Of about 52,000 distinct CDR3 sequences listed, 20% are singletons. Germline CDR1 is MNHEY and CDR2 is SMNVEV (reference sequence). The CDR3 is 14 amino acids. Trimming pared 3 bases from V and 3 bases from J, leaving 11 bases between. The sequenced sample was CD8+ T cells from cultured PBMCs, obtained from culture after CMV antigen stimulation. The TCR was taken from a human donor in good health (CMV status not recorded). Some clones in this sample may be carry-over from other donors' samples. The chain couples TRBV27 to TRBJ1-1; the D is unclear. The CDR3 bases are TGTGCCAGCAGTTTTGGGCAGTTCTACACTGAAGCTTTCTTT. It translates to CASSFGQFYTEAFF.